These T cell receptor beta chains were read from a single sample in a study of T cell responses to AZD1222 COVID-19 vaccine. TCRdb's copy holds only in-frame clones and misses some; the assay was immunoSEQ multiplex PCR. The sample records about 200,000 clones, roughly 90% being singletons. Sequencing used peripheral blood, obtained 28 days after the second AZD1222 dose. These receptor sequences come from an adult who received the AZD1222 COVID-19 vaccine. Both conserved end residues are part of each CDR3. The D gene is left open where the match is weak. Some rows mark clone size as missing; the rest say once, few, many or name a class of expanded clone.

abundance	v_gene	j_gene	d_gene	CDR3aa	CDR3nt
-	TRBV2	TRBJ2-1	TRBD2	CASKAGLAGPRDEQFF	TGTGCCAGCAAAGCAGGACTAGCGGGTCCGCGGGATGAGCAGTTCTTC
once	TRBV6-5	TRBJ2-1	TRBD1	CASSQTPRGFNEQFF	TGTGCCAGCAGTCAAACTCCCAGGGGGTTCAATGAGCAGTTCTTC
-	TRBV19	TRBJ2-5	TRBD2	CASSYLRASGSRAQETQYF	TGTGCCAGTAGTTATCTACGGGCTAGCGGGAGTCGGGCCCAAGAGACCCAGTACTTC
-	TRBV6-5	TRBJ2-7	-	CASSYRGGYEQYF	TGTGCCAGCAGTTACAGGGGCGGCTACGAGCAGTACTTC
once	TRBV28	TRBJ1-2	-	CASSTLGRDGDYGYTF	TGTGCCAGCAGTACCTTGGGACGGGATGGGGACTATGGCTACACCTTC
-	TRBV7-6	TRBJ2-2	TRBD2	CASSQREGRTGELFF	TGTGCCAGCAGCCAGCGGGAGGGCCGCACCGGGGAGCTGTTTTTT
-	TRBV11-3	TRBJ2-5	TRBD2	CASSSPRSASGSIMETQYF	TGTGCCAGCAGCTCACCCCGCTCCGCTAGCGGGAGTATAATGGAGACCCAGTACTTC
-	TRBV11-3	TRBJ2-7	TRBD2	CASSLSGRALHEQYF	TGTGCCAGCAGCCTGAGCGGGAGGGCCCTCCACGAGCAGTACTTC
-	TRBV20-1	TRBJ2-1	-	CSQSSYGEQFF	TGCAGTCAAAGCTCCTACGGTGAGCAGTTCTTC
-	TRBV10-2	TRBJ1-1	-	CASSPLGGGVMNTEAFF	TGCGCCAGCAGTCCTCTGGGTGGAGGCGTCATGAACACTGAAGCTTTCTTT
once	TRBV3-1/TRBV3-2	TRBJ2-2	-	CASSASGLGTGELFF	TGTGCCAGCAGCGCAAGCGGCTTAGGCACCGGGGAGCTGTTTTTT